A single sample is the source of the 23 T cell receptor beta chains below, sequenced in a study of CD8 T cells in ankylosing spondylitis. TCRdb re-analysed the 5' RACE reads in MiXCR, keeping a single row per CDR3 protein. This table holds 200,000 to 300,000 distinct CDR3 sequences, 8% to 11% found once. Sequenced material: blood, either unsorted or a sorted T cell fraction (not recorded which). The source of these receptors is a male donor with ankylosing spondylitis or in good health (not recorded which).

This clonotype was observed many times. This chain uses TRBV5-1 with TRBJ2-7; unclear D gene. The CDR3 is 16 amino acids. Germline V gene lookup returns CDR1 SGHRS and CDR2 YFSETQ. Trimming shortened V by 4 bases and J by 2 bases, and 19 bases separated the two germline ends. Here the CDR3 DNA reads TGCGCCAGCAGCCCTCAACCTTTGAGAGACGCCTACGAGCAGTACTTC. This translates into CASSPQPLRDAYEQYF.

This clonotype has a handful of counts. V is TRBV7-2 and J is TRBJ2-7; 9 nucleotides align to TRBD1. Trimming removed 4 bases from V and 4 bases from J; junction bases left unmatched: 8. This CDR3 is built from 15 residues. Germline V CDR1 and CDR2: SGHTA, FQGNSA. CDR3 in DNA: TGTGCCAGCAGCTCCCAGTCGACAGGGGGTTACGAGCAGTACTTC. Translation gives CASSSQSTGGYEQYF.

This clonotype showed up many times. The chain employs TRBV12-3 or TRBV12-4 and TRBJ2-7, with D tentatively TRBD2 (6 bases). V was clipped by 3 bases and J by 0 bases, with 15 bases between them. The CDR3 sequence is 16 residues long. The CDR3 DNA sequence: TGTGCCAGCAGTTTCCCCCCGCTAGCGCGCTCCTACGAGCAGTACTTC. It translates to CASSFPPLARSYEQYF.

This clonotype was seen many times. The chain is built from TRBV24-1 and TRBJ2-2; no definite D call. In germline, CDR1 is KGHDR, CDR2 SFDVKD. The CDR3 runs to 14 residues. The V end was cut by 5 bases, the J end by 3 bases, with 9 bases between. The CDR3 DNA sequence: TGTGCCACCAGTGGCGGTCAGGACACCGGGGAGCTGTTTTTT. Its protein product is CATSGGQDTGELFF.

This clonotype was detected many times. The J gene is TRBJ1-2, the V gene TRBV4-2; maybe TRBD1 (5 bases). Trimming removed 4 bases from V and 5 bases from J, with 17 bases in between. The CDR3 length is 15 residues. Germline V gene lookup returns CDR1 LGHNA and CDR2 YNFKEQ. CDR3 residues: CASSPFGQGGYGYTF. DNA for the CDR3: TGTGCCAGCAGCCCCTTTGGGCAGGGAGGATATGGCTACACCTTC.

The table lists this clonotype with many counts. The J gene is TRBJ2-7, the V gene TRBV30; weak D call: TRBD1 (5 bases). Germline V gene lookup returns CDR1 GTSNPN and CDR2 SVGIG (reference sequence). There are 13 residues in the CDR3. The V end lost 0 bases, the J end lost 7 bases, and 13 bases lay between the germline ends. For the CDR3, the DNA is TGTGCCTGGAGTGTAGGGGCCGCAGATGAGCAGTACTTC. Translated, it gives CAWSVGAADEQYF.

This clonotype was counted many times. The chain recombines TRBV2 with TRBJ2-5; D is possibly TRBD2 (6 bases). The CDR3 loop spans 15 amino acids. Deletions cut 8 bases from V and 2 bases from J, with 18 bases between. Germline V CDR1 and CDR2: SNHLY, FYNNEI. The CDR3 DNA is TGTGCCAGCCGGGGGATTCTGGTGGGGCAAGAGACCCAGTACTTC. Its translation is CASRGILVGQETQYF.

This chain uses TRBV5-4 with TRBJ2-7, with a possible D match to TRBD2 (5 bases). Trimming left V 4 bases short and J 0 bases short, with 11 bases between. The length of the CDR3 is 14 residues. Per germline, CDR1 SGHNT and CDR2 YYREEE (reference sequence). The CDR3 loop reads CASSLGLLSYEQYF. The CDR3 DNA is TGTGCCAGCAGCCTTGGACTCCTCTCCTACGAGCAGTACTTC.

This clonotype was picked up many times. The chain combines TRBV10-3 with TRBJ2-2, with D perhaps given as TRBD1 or TRBD2 (5 bases each). The germline V and J ends were trimmed by 6 bases and 1 base, with 12 bases remaining between them. CDR3 length: 15 amino acids. The germline V gene encodes CDR1 ENHRY and CDR2 SYGVKD. The DNA for the CDR3 is TGTGCCATCAGCCTCGGGACGGGGAACACCGGGGAGCTGTTTTTT. Translating it yields CAISLGTGNTGELFF.

This clonotype was seen repeatedly, ten times or more. The chain recombines TRBV25-1 with TRBJ2-5; D call uncertain. This CDR3 region has 10 residues. CDR1 and CDR2 from the germline V gene are MGHDK and SYGVNS. V was pared by 3 bases and J by 8 bases, with 4 bases between. The CDR3 nucleotides are TGTGCCAGCAGTGAGAAAACCCAGTACTTC. Protein product: CASSEKTQYF.

This clonotype occurred many times. Here the CDR3 DNA reads TGCAGCGCAAAGGGTTACAATGAGCAGTTCTTC. It specifies CSAKGYNEQFF. This chain connects TRBV29-1 to TRBJ2-1; no definite D call. Trimming pared 7 bases from V and 4 bases from J, leaving 8 bases between. The CDR3 length is 11 residues. CDR1 is SQVTM, CDR2 ANQGSEA, per germline.

This clonotype was seen ten or more times. The chain uses TRBV3-1 and TRBJ2-7; 9 bases map to TRBD1. This CDR3 contains 17 residues. Germline V gene lookup returns CDR1 LGHDT and CDR2 YNNKEL (reference sequence). V lost 3 bases, J lost 5 bases, and 14 bases stayed unmatched. Written as DNA, the CDR3 is TGTGCCAGCAGCCATCCCATAGGAGGACAGGGGTCCCACGAGCAGTACTTC. Translating it yields CASSHPIGGQGSHEQYF.

This rearrangement joins TRBV7-9 to TRBJ2-3; no clear D gene. The V end was cut by 8 bases, the J end by 4 bases, with 13 bases between. From germline, CDR1 is SEHNR and CDR2 FQNEAQ (reference sequence). The CDR3 sequence is 13 residues long. DNA of the CDR3: TGTGCCAGCCGCAGCCGGCGTGCAGATACGCAGTATTTT. As protein: CASRSRRADTQYF.

A single count supports this clonotype. The V gene is TRBV5-1, the J gene TRBJ2-3, with 10 bases fitting TRBD1. This CDR3 region has 16 residues. Per the germline V gene, CDR1 is SGHRS and CDR2 is YFSETQ. V trimming: 0 bases; J trimming: 2 bases; junction bases outside the gene matches: 3. The CDR3 DNA reads TGCGCCAGCAGCTTGGCGACAGGGGGCGACACAGATACGCAGTATTTT. Translating it yields CASSLATGGDTDTQYF.

This clonotype was seen a few times. CDR3 sequence: CASSLERGNYEQYF. CDR3 nucleotides: TGTGCCAGCAGCTTAGAGAGGGGAAACTACGAGCAGTACTTC. The chain uses TRBV7-9 and TRBJ2-7; tentatively, D is TRBD1 or TRBD2 (5 bases each). Germline V gives CDR1 SEHNR, CDR2 FQNEAQ (reference sequence). The length of the CDR3 is 14 residues. V gave up 1 base and J gave up 3 bases, with 10 bases separating them.

The table lists this clonotype with many counts. The chain uses TRBV18 and TRBJ2-7; D is unclear. V lost 2 bases to trimming and J lost 5 bases, with 7 bases between them. The germline gives CDR1 KGHSH, CDR2 LQKENI. This CDR3 is 12 amino acids long. The DNA of the CDR3 is TGTGCCAGCTCACCATTAGGAAACGAGCAGTACTTC. Translating it yields CASSPLGNEQYF.

In its sample, this clonotype was seen many times. V usage is TRBV20-1 and J usage is TRBJ2-7; 10 nucleotides agree with TRBD2. Germline V lookup: CDR1 DFQATT, CDR2 SNEGSKA (reference sequence). This CDR3 has 16 residues. V shed 6 bases and J 0 bases; nucleotides not matched to a gene: 11. The CDR3 region is CSASPRVAGGSYEQYF. In nucleotides, the CDR3 is TGCAGTGCCTCCCCTCGGGTAGCGGGGGGCTCCTACGAGCAGTACTTC.

Ten or more counts support this clonotype. The CDR3 sequence: CASSPRQTDGYTF. CDR3 coding DNA: TGCGCCAGCAGCCCCAGACAGACTGATGGCTACACCTTC. This chain joins TRBV5-1 and TRBJ1-2, with D perhaps TRBD1 (5 bases). The germline CDR1 and CDR2 sequences are SGHRS and YFSETQ. The CDR3 spans 13 residues. V dropped 4 bases and J dropped 6 bases, with 13 bases sitting between them.

This clonotype came up many times. V is TRBV24-1 and J is TRBJ2-3; weak D call: TRBD1 (7 bases). In germline, CDR1 is KGHDR, CDR2 SFDVKD. The CDR3 length is 12 residues. Trimming left V 12 bases short and J 0 bases short, with 9 bases between. The chain's CDR3 is CAAGGSTDTQYF. DNA for the CDR3: TGTGCCGCAGGGGGGAGCACAGATACGCAGTATTTT.

This clonotype was seen a few times. This chain joins TRBV7-9 and TRBJ2-1; 10 bases fit TRBD1. V shed 1 base and J 9 bases; nucleotides not matched to a gene: 6. The CDR3 sequence is 15 residues long. Per germline, CDR1 SEHNR and CDR2 FQNEAQ (reference sequence). This CDR3 is CASSLGRTGGAEQFF. Here the CDR3 DNA reads TGTGCCAGCAGCTTAGGGAGGACAGGGGGAGCTGAGCAGTTCTTC.

The table lists this clonotype with many counts. The chain combines TRBV12-3 or TRBV12-4 with TRBJ2-1; D is uncertain. The CDR3 covers 11 residues. V lost 4 bases and J lost 9, with 7 bases in between. In DNA form, the CDR3 reads TGTGCCAGCAGTTCGACGGGTGAGCAGTTCTTC. Amino acid sequence: CASSSTGEQFF.

This chain links TRBV12-3 or TRBV12-4 with TRBJ2-2, with D possibly being TRBD2 (6 bases). CDR3 length: 15 amino acids. V was trimmed by 4 bases and J by 2 bases, leaving 11 bases between them. The CDR3 protein is CASSYGTANTGELFF. CDR3 DNA: TGTGCCAGCAGTTACGGGACTGCCAACACCGGGGAGCTGTTTTTT.

J is TRBJ2-3 and V is TRBV11-2; the match to TRBD2 covers 11 bases. The CDR3 contains 16 residues. Germline V gene sequence: CDR1 SGHAT, CDR2 FQNNGV. The V gene end was trimmed by 1 base and the J gene end by 1 base; junction bases not matched to a gene: 1. The CDR3 DNA reads TGTGCCAGCAGCTTAGTACTAGCGGGGGGCACAGATACGCAGTATTTT. Translating it yields CASSLVLAGGTDTQYF.